This T cell receptor beta chain is drawn from a study of T-cell reconstitution after alpha-beta-depleted transplantation in children (dated by TCRdb to the mid-2010s). At the level of the whole study: The study quantitatively tracked T-cell immune reconstitution after TCRalphabeta/CD19-depleted allogeneic hematopoietic cell transplantation in children using TCR repertoire profiling.

This clonotype turned up a few times. Its cognate antigen has yet to be identified. Base qualities are missing; no much larger clone stands one base away. The library came from PCR. Data came from an Illumina HiSeq 2500. TCR libraries were prepared with molecular barcoding, using unique molecular identifiers to normalize TCRbeta repertoire quantification. The raw public reads went through TCRdb reprocessing: fastp at Q25, MiXCR clone calling, in-frame beta chains kept. Identical CDR3 protein sequences are pooled into one entry, listed with their most common genes and DNA. The sample records hundreds of thousands of distinct CDR3 sequences, approximately 15% of which are singletons. The ten biggest clones cover 1.1% of the sample. The sample consisted of PBMCs from the stem cell graft donor, taken from the stem cell graft. The TCR sequence derives from a human donor who donated a stem cell graft to a child with acute myeloid leukemia.

The nucleotides read TGTGCCAGCAGCCCCATGGGCGGGGGCCTCAATGAGCAGTTCTTC. This encodes CASSPMGGGLNEQFF. The chain links TRBV12-3 or TRBV12-4 with TRBJ2-1; D gene: possibly TRBD2, on 7 matching bases. The CDR3 measures 15 amino acids from cysteine to phenylalanine. Of the read, only the CDR3 DNA is kept; its 45 bases are in frame from base 1. V is pared back by 6 bases and J by 6 bases, with 18 bases lying between the germline termini.